Given below is one T cell receptor (beta chain) in context. Only in-frame clones appear in the TCRdb table, and some are missing; sequencing was by immunoSEQ multiplex PCR. The sample lists tens of thousands of clones; 90% to 95% were seen once. The data stem from a study of technical replicates of blood from a few donors. The CDR3 contains 12 residues. CDR1 and CDR2 (germline): MDHEN, SYDVKM. V lost 10 bases, J lost 4 bases, and 5 bases stayed unmatched. The rearrangement joins TRBV28 to TRBJ2-5; 8 bases are shared with TRBD1. This clonotype originated in a human donor in good health. Sequenced sample: T cells isolated from PBMCs. CDR3 region: CATRTGTETQYF. As DNA, the CDR3 is TGTGCCACTAGGACAGGGACAGAGACCCAGTACTTC.